The rows below give T cell receptor beta chains drawn from one sample of a study of Ad26.COV2.S vaccination and SARS-CoV-2 variants. The table came from immunoSEQ multiplex PCR; TCRdb's copy has only in-frame clones and leaves some out. This repertoire shows 300,000 to 400,000 clones, 86% found once; its top ten account for roughly 2.1%. The sample was peripheral blood, taken in a trial of Ad26.COV2.S vaccine versus placebo. The receptors were sampled from a person aged 18 to 65 who received the Ad26.COV2.S COVID-19 vaccine or a placebo. The CDR3 runs from the conserved cysteine through the conserved F or W. The order of the fields is D gene, J gene, clone size, V gene, CDR3 protein, CDR3 DNA. D genes are given only for firm matches. Size is omitted from some rows. Given values are once, few, many or a class for expanded clones.

>NA|TRBJ1-1|NA|TRBV4-1
CASSQANMGFTNTEAFF
TGCGCCAGCAGCCAAGCCAACATGGGGTTTACGAACACTGAAGCTTTCTTT
>TRBD2|TRBJ2-2|NA|TRBV27
CASSLSRPGTRSTGELFF
TGTGCCAGCAGTTTATCGCGTCCCGGGACTAGGAGCACCGGGGAGCTGTTTTTT
>NA|TRBJ2-3|NA|TRBV10-2
CASGKTGSGTDTQYF
TGCGCCAGCGGTAAAACAGGGTCTGGCACAGATACGCAGTATTTT
>NA|TRBJ1-4|NA|TRBV15
CATSRDSGSNEKLFF
TGTGCCACCAGCAGAGATTCCGGGAGTAATGAAAAACTGTTTTTT
>NA|TRBJ1-2|NA|TRBV6-6
CASSYSLSLTAYGYTF
TGTGCCAGCAGTTACTCCCTGTCACTGACTGCTTATGGCTACACCTTC
>TRBD1|TRBJ2-7|NA|TRBV20-1
CSASQGAGYEQYF
TGCAGTGCAAGTCAGGGGGCAGGTTACGAGCAGTACTTC
>NA|TRBJ2-7|NA|TRBV2
CASSEGAGPSGEQYF
TGTGCCAGCAGTGAAGGCGCAGGGCCCTCTGGGGAGCAGTACTTC
>TRBD2|TRBJ2-3|NA|TRBV6-5
CASSYLGLAGGLVLYF
TGTGCCAGCAGTTACCTAGGGCTAGCGGGGGGGCTTGTGCTGTATTTT
>NA|TRBJ2-5|NA|TRBV7-7
CASSPRVQVQETQYF
TGTGCTAGCAGCCCGAGGGTCCAGGTACAAGAGACCCAGTACTTC
>TRBD2|TRBJ2-7|NA|TRBV7-2
CASSLEGGGPVEQYF
TGTGCCAGCAGCTTAGAGGGCGGGGGGCCCGTAGAGCAGTACTTC
>NA|TRBJ2-1|NA|TRBV2
CASSPRDLLSYNEQFF
TGTGCCAGCAGCCCACGGGACCTTCTCTCCTACAATGAGCAGTTCTTC
>NA|TRBJ2-7|NA|TRBV19
CASSYRGSYEQYF
TGTGCCAGTAGTTACCGGGGCAGCTACGAGCAGTACTTC
>TRBD2|TRBJ2-2|NA|TRBV7-9
CASTNPVGGKYTGELFF
TGTGCCAGCACCAACCCCGTCGGGGGGAAATACACCGGGGAGCTGTTTTTT
>NA|TRBJ2-6|few|TRBV7-2
CASSLGLRGSSGANVLTF
TGTGCCAGCAGCTTAGGTCTCAGGGGAAGCTCTGGGGCCAACGTCCTGACTTTC
>TRBD2|TRBJ2-3|NA|TRBV5-1
CASSLVGGVTDTQYF
TGCGCCAGCAGCTTGGTCGGGGGGGTCACAGATACGCAGTATTTT
>NA|TRBJ1-5|NA|TRBV4-3
CASSQDWGPNQPQHF
TGCGCCAGCAGCCAAGATTGGGGGCCTAATCAGCCCCAGCATTTT